The T cell receptor beta chain under discussion was sequenced for a study of TIL therapy for anti-PD-1-resistant metastatic lung cancer. Looking at the study overall: Progressing patients received lymphodepletion, expanded TIL infusion and IL-2. Tumors carried a median roughly 1.5 non-synonymous mutations per megabase.

V dropped 5 bases and J dropped 5 bases, with 13 bases sitting between them. CDR1 is SGHTA and CDR2 is FQGNSA in the germline V gene. The CDR3 extends over 15 amino acids. Indicated time point: pre-treatment sample, taken before nivolumab and TIL therapy. Points from the study as a whole: This highly selected cohort may not generalize to typical lung cancer patients.

This clone was seen only once. Its antigen remains unidentified. The libraries were made with immunoSEQ v3. Survey-level samples got approximately 1.8 million read pairs; deep-level samples got about 4.5-6.5 million. Data came from immunoSEQ multiplex PCR; TCRdb stores just in-frame clones and leaves some out. Of around 19,000 clones listed, about 83% are singletons. The receptor was derived from a person aged 25 to 80 with non-small cell lung cancer. Source: blood, taken at baseline. The chain recombines TRBV7-2 with TRBJ1-6, with D perhaps matching TRBD1 (5 bases). The DNA for the CDR3 is TGTGCCAGCAGCGAACGACAGATTCATAATTCACCCCTCCACTTT. Encoded protein: CASSERQIHNSPLHF.